This is a list of T cell receptor beta chains from one sample in a study of T cells in Graves' hyperthyroidism and ophthalmopathy. TCRdb redid the calling of the multiplex PCR reads with MiXCR, one entry per CDR3 protein. There are 500,000 to 600,000 distinct CDR3 sequences in the sample; roughly 21% occur only once, and 40% to 50% lies in the top ten. Sequenced material: blood. These receptors were taken from a middle-aged man with Graves' ophthalmopathy. Both conserved end residues are part of each CDR3. D genes are given only for firm matches. Clone size is shown for a subset of rows, as once, few, many or a class of expanded clone.

abundance	v_gene	j_gene	d_gene	CDR3nt	CDR3aa
NA	TRBV11-2	TRBJ2-1	TRBD2	TGTGCCAGCAGCTTAGCGGAGGCTAGCGGGAGAGGGCATGAGCAGTTCTTC	CASSLAEASGRGHEQFF
many	TRBV12-3/TRBV12-4	TRBJ1-5	NA	TGTGCCAGCAGTTTTAGGCGGGGGCACCTCAATCAGCCCCAGCATTTT	CASSFRRGHLNQPQHF
few	TRBV4-1	TRBJ1-1	TRBD1	TGCGCCAGCAGCCGCGCCGGGACAGGGAACACTGAAGCTTTCTTT	CASSRAGTGNTEAFF
NA	TRBV5-1	TRBJ2-3	TRBD2	TGCGCCAGCAGGGGTCTTAGCGGGGGGGCCACAGATACGCAGTATTTT	CASRGLSGGATDTQYF
NA	TRBV7-7	TRBJ2-5	TRBD2	TGTGCCCCCCCCCCCCGGGCAATAGCGGGAGGTGGGTCAGAGACCCAGTACTTC	CAPPPRAIAGGGSETQYF
NA	TRBV12-5	TRBJ2-7	NA	TGTGCTAGTGGTTTATCGCGGGTGGCCTACAATGAGCAGTACTTC	CASGLSRVAYNEQYF
many	TRBV20-1	TRBJ2-1	TRBD2	TGCAGTGCCCGCCGACTAGCGGGGGGGCCCTACAATGAGCAGTTCTTC	CSARRLAGGPYNEQFF
NA	TRBV7-9	TRBJ1-5	NA	TGTGCCAGCAGTTCTAATAGGGATAACAATCAGCCCCAGCATTTT	CASSSNRDNNQPQHF
NA	TRBV15	TRBJ1-1	NA	TGTGCCACCAGCAAACCCGTGGGGTCCACTGAAGCTTTCTTT	CATSKPVGSTEAFF
few	TRBV6-2/TRBV6-3	TRBJ2-5	NA	TGTGCCGGTCGGAGCAGAGGGGTCGGAGAGACCCAGTACTTC	CAGRSRGVGETQYF
few	TRBV5-1	TRBJ1-2	TRBD1	TGCGCCAGCAGCGGACAGGGAGGCCTCGGCATCTACACCTTC	CASSGQGGLGIYTF
NA	TRBV2	TRBJ2-1	NA	TGTGCAGCTCGGAGGGGGGGGGGCCCCAATGAGCAGTTCTTC	CAARRGGGPNEQFF
NA	TRBV30	TRBJ1-6	NA	TGTGCCTGGAGTCAGGGTACACCCCTCCACTTT	CAWSQGTPLHF
NA	TRBV29-1	TRBJ2-3	NA	TGCAGCGTTGAGGAGTCGGGCGATACGCAGTATTTT	CSVEESGDTQYF
NA	TRBV27	TRBJ2-7	TRBD2	TGTGCCAGCAGTCCACTGACTAGCGGTGGCGAGCAGTACTTC	CASSPLTSGGEQYF
NA	TRBV9	TRBJ1-1	NA	TGTGCCAGCAGCGTAGGTATGCTCTCTGAAGCTTTCTTT	CASSVGMLSEAFF
few	TRBV28	TRBJ1-5	NA	TGTGCCAGCAGGAAGGGAAATAGCAATCAGCCCCAGCATTTT	CASRKGNSNQPQHF
few	TRBV6-1	TRBJ2-3	TRBD2	TGTGCCAGCAGGCGACAGATACTGGGACTAGGGAGCACAGATACGCAGTATTTT	CASRRQILGLGSTDTQYF
NA	TRBV10-3	TRBJ2-7	NA	TGTGCCATCAGTTACTCGACCAAATCCTACGAGCAGTACTTC	CAISYSTKSYEQYF
many	TRBV12-3/TRBV12-4	TRBJ2-1	NA	TGTGCCAGCAGTTTCAACACCCGTAGGCAGTTCTTC	CASSFNTRRQFF
once	TRBV7-9	TRBJ1-1	TRBD1	TGTGCCAGCAGCTTTCATCGTTGGGGACAGCCGAACACTGAAGCTTTCTTT	CASSFHRWGQPNTEAFF
many	TRBV5-1	TRBJ1-4	TRBD1	TGTGCCAGCTCGTCCGGGACAGGGAACGAAAAACTGTTTTTT	CASSSGTGNEKLFF
NA	TRBV3-1	TRBJ2-5	NA	TGTGCCAGCAGCCAAGATTCGGGCAGGGGAAAGTACTTC	CASSQDSGRGKYF
NA	TRBV10-3	TRBJ2-7	NA	TGTGCCACCGTGGGACAAACCTACGAGCAGTACTTC	CATVGQTYEQYF
few	TRBV6-1	TRBJ2-7	NA	TGTGCCAGCAGTTATGGCAACTCCTACGAGCAGTACTTC	CASSYGNSYEQYF
NA	TRBV18	TRBJ2-3	TRBD1	TGTGCCAGCTCGCCCGGACAGGGGGTAATAGATACGCAGTATTTT	CASSPGQGVIDTQYF
NA	TRBV20-1	TRBJ1-4	NA	TGCAGTGCGTCCACGATCCCAACTAATGAAAAACTGTTTTTT	CSASTIPTNEKLFF
many	TRBV6-1	TRBJ2-1	TRBD2	TGTGCCAGCGGGGGACTAGCCAGCTCCTACAATGAGCAGTTCTTC	CASGGLASSYNEQFF
NA	TRBV6-1	TRBJ1-1	NA	TGTGCCAGCGTCTATGGGGGGGGGCATATATCTGAAGCTTTCTTT	CASVYGGGHISEAFF
many	TRBV13	TRBJ1-1	TRBD1	TGTGCCAGCAGCTCACCGGGACAGGGCATGGGAAACACTGAAGCTTTCTTT	CASSSPGQGMGNTEAFF
NA	TRBV5-1	TRBJ1-2	TRBD1	TGCGCCAGCAGGGGTCTTGGGACAGGGTCGTATGGCTACACCTTC	CASRGLGTGSYGYTF
many	TRBV6-5	TRBJ1-1	TRBD1	TGTGCCAGCAGTTACTCGGGGGGACAGGGCCTCATGAACACTGAAGCTTTCTTT	CASSYSGGQGLMNTEAFF
many	TRBV5-1	TRBJ1-1	NA	TGCGCCAGCAGCTTGGAGGACATCATGAACACTGAAGCTTTCTTT	CASSLEDIMNTEAFF